This T cell receptor beta chain was observed in a study of somatic mutations in cytotoxic T cells in rheumatoid arthritis. Study-level information: The authors flow-sorted some V beta antibody-stained T-cell populations at nearly 100% purity, including V beta1+ cells that they sequenced for TCRB.

Authors' processing steps: When patient CD8+ clones larger than 1% were compared with published virus-specific TCRB sequences, few matched. Profiling relied on immunoSEQ multiplex PCR, and the TCRdb table lists in-frame clones only, not all of them. V and J calls and clone size are those listed in that table; D and trimming were worked out from the DNA. The sample holds 15,000 or so clones, just over 90% seen once. Broader study findings: With age, CD8+ clonality increased in rheumatoid arthritis patients, whereas no such increase appeared in healthy controls.

This CDR3 comprises 12 residues. The ends were cut back, 0 bases at V and 7 bases at J, with 6 bases in the middle. Germline V gene lookup returns CDR1 LGHNA and CDR2 YNFKEQ. Positive magnetic bead selection, which isolated the CD4+ and CD8+ cells, was followed by a flow cytometry check of purity. A remark on this clone: What it binds is unknown.

The clonotype was recovered from a man aged 70 or older with rheumatoid arthritis. The gene calls are TRBV4-2 and TRBJ1-1; D remains unclear. Sequenced input: CD4+ T cells sorted from blood. CDR3 residues: CASSQDNGEAFF. CDR3 sequence (DNA): TGTGCCAGCAGCCAAGATAACGGTGAAGCTTTCTTT.